This TCR beta chain was documented in a study of blood T cell repertoires in COVID-19. The CDR3 has 12 residues. CDR1 SEHNR and CDR2 FQNEAQ come from the germline V gene (reference sequence). Trimming removed 4 bases at V and 8 bases at J, with 8 bases between. Authors' data handling: Amplified reference gene primers provided the basis for estimating nucleated cell counts. Method: immunoSEQ multiplex PCR; TCRdb's copy keeps in-frame clones and lacks some. V and J calls plus clone size are reproduced from that table; the DNA served to infer D and trimming. Among around 300,000 clones, 89% were seen once, and the ten largest hold around 1.7%.

Sequencing was performed on PBMCs or T cells enriched from blood (not recorded which). The chain carries TRBV7-9 and TRBJ1-4; D remains unclear. The sequence was collected from a woman between 35 and 50 years old who had recovered from COVID-19. CDR3: CASSSRWEKLFF. CDR3 nucleotides: TGTGCCAGCAGCTCACGGTGGGAAAAACTGTTTTTT. The full variable domain, with the rest looked up from reference TRBV7-9 and TRBJ1-4, is DTGVSQNPRHKITKRGQNVTFRCDPISEHNRLYWYRQTLGQGPEFLTYFQNEAQLEKSRLLSDRFSAERPKGSFSTLEIQRTEQGDSAMYLCASSSRWEKLFFGSGTQLSVL.